This TCR beta chain was found in a study of OX40 agonist ivuxolimab in advanced cancers. On this clone itself: The target antigen is unknown.

Overall study findings and caveats: On average, a greater number of expanded clones characterised CD8+ T cells relative to CD4+.

With autoimmune disease history or systemic immunosuppression, patients were excluded. The ends were cut back, 4 bases at V and 1 base at J, with 14 bases in the middle. Germline loops: CDR1 SGHRS, CDR2 YFSETQ. The CDR3 is 15 amino acids. Data came from immunoSEQ multiplex PCR; TCRdb stores just in-frame clones and leaves some out. The repertoire consists of around 95,000 clones, with approximately 91% occurring once and the leading ten covering around 0.71%. This receptor was identified in an adult with an advanced solid tumor such as melanoma, head and neck, liver or kidney cancer. The genes are TRBV5-1 and TRBJ1-1; D unclear. The sample in question was CD4+ or CD8+ T cells sorted from blood, obtained in a trial of the OX40 agonist ivuxolimab. CDR3: CASSPTTDTNTEAFF. CDR3 sequence (DNA): TGCGCCAGCAGCCCGACGACCGACACGAACACTGAAGCTTTCTTT.